This T cell receptor beta chain was profiled in a study of shared clonotypes between healthy human individuals. The wider study: CD4 naive and memory got three plates each, CD8 naive two, CD8 memory one. General observations from the study: In contrast to clonotypes shared by all four donors, non-shared clonotypes had lower generation probabilities. For sorted subsets, rarefaction showed incomplete sequencing despite large depth.

Method: immunoSEQ multiplex PCR; TCRdb's copy keeps in-frame clones and lacks some. The sample lists some 660,000 clones, around 73% occurring once. There were no recent acute infections or vaccinations among the donors, who were healthy HIV-negative adults. For this clone: Antigen specificity is unknown.

The TCR was taken from a woman in her 30s in good health. Sequenced input: memory CD4+ T cells sorted from blood. As to subset: CD45RA-negative fraction.

CDR3 residues: CASSLVPRTTANEKLFF. Written as DNA, the CDR3 is TGCGCCAGCAGCTTGGTGCCCAGGACCACTGCTAATGAAAAACTGTTTTTT. V usage is TRBV5-1 and J usage is TRBJ1-4; D not resolved. There are 17 residues in the CDR3. V was trimmed by 0 bases and J by 3 bases, leaving 15 bases between them. CDR1 and CDR2 (germline): SGHRS, YFSETQ.